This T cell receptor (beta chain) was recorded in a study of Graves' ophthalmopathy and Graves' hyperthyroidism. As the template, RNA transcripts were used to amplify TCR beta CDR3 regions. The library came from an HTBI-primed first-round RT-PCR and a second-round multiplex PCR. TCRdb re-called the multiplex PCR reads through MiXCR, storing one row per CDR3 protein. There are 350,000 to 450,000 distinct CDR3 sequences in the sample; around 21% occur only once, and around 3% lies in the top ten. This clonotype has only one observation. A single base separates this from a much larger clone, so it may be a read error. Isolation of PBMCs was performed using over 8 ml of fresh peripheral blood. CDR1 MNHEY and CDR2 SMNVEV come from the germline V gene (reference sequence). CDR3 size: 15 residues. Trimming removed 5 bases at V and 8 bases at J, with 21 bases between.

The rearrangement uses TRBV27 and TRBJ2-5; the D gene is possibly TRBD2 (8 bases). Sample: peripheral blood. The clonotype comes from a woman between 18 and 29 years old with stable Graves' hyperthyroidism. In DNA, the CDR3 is TGTGCCAGCAGTACCCGTCGTAGCGGGACAGATACCCAGTACTTC. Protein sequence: CASSTRRSGTDTQYF.